The clone carrying this T cell receptor (beta chain) was seen at least ten times. Profiles of TCR beta VDJ and CDR3 were generated from a genomic DNA template. TCRdb processed the reads anew with MiXCR; each CDR3 protein has one entry. The sample has under 350,000 distinct CDR3 sequences; 45% to 65% are singletons. This sample was included in a study of CD8+CD57+ T cells in acquired aplastic anemia. The CDR3 sequence is 13 residues long. The germline V gene encodes CDR1 SQVTM and CDR2 ANQGSEA. By flow cytometry, patients selected for sequencing had shown an expansion of CD8+CD57+ cells. None of the patients had been given any therapy when their blood was sampled.

The sequenced material came from sorted CD4+, CD8+, or CD8+CD57+ T cells (not recorded which) from PBMCs. This receptor was taken from a human donor with aplastic anemia. The chain links TRBV29-1 to TRBJ2-5; D tentatively reads TRBD1 or TRBD2 (5 bases each). The CDR3 bases are TGCAGTTGGCAGGGAAACGGGGAAGAGACCCAGTACTTC. As protein: CSWQGNGEETQYF.